What follows are 4 T cell receptor beta chains derived from one specimen sequenced in a study of blood T cell repertoires in COVID-19. Libraries were prepared by immunoSEQ multiplex PCR; TCRdb keeps only in-frame clonotypes and omits some of them. The sample yields about 29,000 clones, 86% seen once. Sequencing was performed on peripheral blood. These receptor sequences come from a human donor with active COVID-19. The donor label of this sample is uncertain.

The chain links TRBV19 to TRBJ1-2; TRBD1 might be the D (6 bases). The CDR3 is made up of 15 amino acids. Trimming pared 1 base from V and 8 bases from J, leaving 17 bases between. The germline V gene has CDR1 LNHDA and CDR2 SQIVND (reference sequence). CDR3 in DNA: TGTGCCAGTAGTATAGGGCCTACAGGGAAAGCAGGCTACACCTTC. Protein: CASSIGPTGKAGYTF.

V and J are TRBV29-1 and TRBJ2-5; D remains ambiguous. Germline V gene sequence: CDR1 SQVTM, CDR2 ANQGSEA. V lost 1 base and J lost 2, with 8 bases in between. This CDR3 region has 13 residues. The CDR3 coding sequence is TGCAGCGTTGAAGTGGCAGGACAAGAGACCCAGTACTTC. It encodes CSVEVAGQETQYF.

The rearrangement joins TRBV7-2 to TRBJ2-1; 7 bases map to TRBD1. V dropped 5 bases and J dropped 4; count of bases not matched to a gene: 5. This CDR3 contains 14 residues. CDR1 is SGHTA and CDR2 is FQGNSA in the germline V gene. The chain's CDR3 is CASSPRDRYNEQFF. In DNA, the CDR3 is TGTGCCAGCAGCCCTCGGGACAGATACAATGAGCAGTTCTTC.

Written as DNA, the CDR3 is TGTGCCAGCAGTCGGGACAGGGCGTTAAGCAATCAGCCCCAGCATTTT. It codes for CASSRDRALSNQPQHF. This chain uses TRBV28 with TRBJ1-5; TRBD1 agrees at 9 bases. V was clipped by 5 bases and J by 1 base; unmatched bases: 6. Germline assignment: CDR1 MDHEN and CDR2 SYDVKM. The CDR3 runs to 16 residues.